A single sample gave rise to the 28 T cell receptor beta chains below, sequenced in a study of T-cell reconstitution after alpha-beta-depleted transplantation in children. This sample's TCRbeta library carried unique molecular identifier barcodes. TCRdb used MiXCR to reprocess the PCR reads, holding one entry per CDR3 protein. Among 75,000 to 100,000 distinct CDR3 sequences, roughly 8.8% were seen once, and the ten largest hold over 6%. The starting material was PBMCs from the stem cell graft donor, obtained from the stem cell graft. The source is a human donor who donated a stem cell graft to a child with congenital amegakaryocytic thrombocytopenia.

With regard to this clonotype: With a much larger clone just one base away, this may be a read error. This likely comes from a read error, as the CDR3 has no conserved phenylalanine or tryptophan at its end. The chain combines TRBV4-2 with TRBJ2-5; D may correspond to TRBD1 or TRBD2 (6 bases each). Germline CDR1 LGHNA, CDR2 YNFKEQ. V lost 0 bases to trimming and J lost 4 bases, with 9 bases between them. The CDR3 totals 14 residues. The CDR3 region is CASSQEGGRETQYL. For the CDR3, the DNA is TGTGCCAGCAGCCAAGAAGGGGGGAGAGAGACCCAGTACCTC.

This clonotype was observed many times. Compared with germline, one end of the junction differs, possibly owing to a read error. The rearrangement links TRBV20-1 to TRBJ2-7, with 8 nucleotides matching TRBD1. CDR3 length: 14 amino acids. Germline V CDR1 and CDR2: DFQATT, SNEGSKA (reference sequence). For the CDR3, the DNA is TGCAGTGTTAGAGACAGGGGATCCCTCTACGAGCAGTACTTC. Translation gives CSVRDRGSLYEQYF.

This clonotype was detected many times. This chain links TRBV3-1 with TRBJ2-1; D perhaps matches TRBD1 (5 bases). CDR3 length: 15 residues. Germline CDR1 and CDR2: LGHDT and YNNKEL (reference sequence). V was shortened by 4 bases and J by 3 bases, with 13 bases between the two germline ends. For the CDR3, the DNA is TGTGCCAGCAGCCGAGGCTTGGACAACTACAATGAGCAGTTCTTC. Its translation: CASSRGLDNYNEQFF.

The table lists this clonotype with many counts. The chain employs TRBV6-2 or TRBV6-3 and TRBJ1-5, with D maybe TRBD1 (5 bases). Looked up from germline, CDR1 is MNHEY and CDR2 is SVGEGT. V was shortened by 6 bases and J by 5 bases, with 11 bases between the two germline ends. The CDR3 totals 13 residues. The CDR3 protein is CASRLTGDQPQHF. The CDR3 region has the DNA TGTGCCAGCAGACTAACAGGAGATCAGCCCCAGCATTTT.

This clonotype was seen repeatedly, ten times or more. The chain carries TRBV20-1 and TRBJ2-3; the match to TRBD1 covers 10 bases. The length of the CDR3 is 16 residues. Trimming at V came to 0 bases and at J to 1 base, leaving 4 bases not matched to a gene. CDR1 and CDR2 (germline): DFQATT, SNEGSKA (reference sequence). The DNA for the CDR3 is TGCAGTGCTAGAGAGCCAGGGACAGGGGGCACAGATACGCAGTATTTT. It yields the protein CSAREPGTGGTDTQYF.

This clonotype has at least ten counts. The chain uses TRBV11-1 and TRBJ2-7; possibly TRBD2 for D (5 bases). The CDR3 length is 13 residues. Deletions cut 8 bases from V and 0 bases from J, with 11 bases between. Germline CDR1 SGHAT, CDR2 FQDESV (reference sequence). The CDR3 DNA is TGTGCCAGCGGCCCAGCGGACTCCTACGAGCAGTACTTC. Its protein product is CASGPADSYEQYF.

This clonotype was observed at least ten times. The chain employs TRBV10-1 and TRBJ2-7; D gene uncertain. The CDR3 has 13 residues. Trimming removed 2 bases from V and 2 bases from J, with 7 bases in between. From germline, CDR1 is WNHNN and CDR2 SYGVQD (reference sequence). The CDR3: CASSETRPYEQYF. Written as DNA, the CDR3 is TGCGCCAGCAGTGAGACCCGTCCCTACGAGCAGTACTTC.

The genes are TRBV12-3 or TRBV12-4 and TRBJ2-1; no reliable D call. The V and J ends lost 6 bases and 9 bases respectively, with 12 bases between them. This CDR3 is 12 amino acids long. In nucleotides, the CDR3 is TGTGCCAGCAGAACGACCCTTGGTGAGCAGTTCTTC. This gives the protein CASRTTLGEQFF.

In this sample, this clonotype turned up many times. This rearrangement joins TRBV9 to TRBJ2-2; no clear D. Germline CDR1 is SGDLS and CDR2 is YYNGEE. The CDR3 covers 13 residues. Trimming took 0 bases from V and 7 from J, leaving 7 bases between them. The CDR3 DNA follows: TGTGCCAGCAGCGTAGCGGAGCTCGGGGAGCTGTTTTTT. It specifies CASSVAELGELFF.

This clonotype was observed at least ten times. The V gene is TRBV6-5, the J gene TRBJ1-2, with D hard to call. Germline V gives CDR1 MNHEY, CDR2 SVGAGI. Trimming stripped 0 bases from V and 3 bases from J, with 14 bases between. The CDR3 spans 16 residues. The CDR3 bases are TGTGCCAGCAGTTACTCTTCCGTCCCCGCTGACTATGGCTACACCTTC. Translated: CASSYSSVPADYGYTF.

This clonotype has ten or more counts. This chain uses TRBV6-1 with TRBJ1-1, with D possibly being TRBD1 (5 bases). The germline gives CDR1 MNHNS, CDR2 SASEGT. Trimming pared 4 bases from V and 4 bases from J, leaving 7 bases between. The CDR3 is made up of 12 amino acids. The CDR3 loop is CASSAGTTEAFF. CDR3 nucleotides: TGTGCCAGCAGTGCTGGGACCACTGAAGCTTTCTTT.

A few counts support this clonotype. The J gene is TRBJ1-2, the V gene TRBV30, with unresolved D. From germline, CDR1 is GTSNPN and CDR2 SVGIG (reference sequence). Trimming removed 5 bases from V and 5 bases from J, with 9 bases in between. This CDR3 is 11 amino acids long. The CDR3 DNA is TGTGCCTGGTCCAGGTTGTATGGCTACACCTTC. Translation: CAWSRLYGYTF.

This clonotype was found many times. This chain joins TRBV15 and TRBJ1-5, with D possibly being TRBD1 (5 bases). V dropped 1 base and J dropped 3 bases, with 16 bases sitting between them. Germline V gene data show CDR1 as LNHNV and CDR2 as YYDKDF (reference sequence). The CDR3 is made up of 17 amino acids. The CDR3 loop reads CATSRGVDSGANQPQHF. CDR3 sequence (DNA): TGTGCCACCAGCAGAGGGGTTGACAGTGGGGCCAATCAGCCCCAGCATTTT.

Remarks on this clonotype: This may stem from a read error, because a much larger clone lies one nucleotide away. The J gene is TRBJ2-5, the V gene TRBV7-2, with TRBD2 identical over 13 bases. CDR1 and CDR2 from the germline V gene are SGHTA and FQGNSA. The V gene end was trimmed by 5 bases and the J gene end by 5 bases; junction bases not matched to a gene: 8. The CDR3 has 16 residues. In nucleotides, the CDR3 is TGTGCCAGCAGCCTATGGACTAGCGGGGGTCACGAGACCCAGTACTTC. Translation gives CASSLWTSGGHETQYF.

V and J are TRBV5-1 and TRBJ2-1; the D is unclear. Trimming removed 4 bases from V and 4 bases from J, with 9 bases in between. CDR1 and CDR2 (germline): SGHRS, YFSETQ. This CDR3 is built from 13 residues. The CDR3 coding sequence is TGCGCCAGCAGCCTTGACATATACAATGAGCAGTTCTTC. This sequence encodes CASSLDIYNEQFF.

This clonotype was found a few times. CDR3 sequence (DNA): TGTGCCAGCAGCCAAGATACGTGGGAGTTCGGAGATACGCAGTATTTT. This encodes CASSQDTWEFGDTQYF. The rearrangement uses TRBV14 and TRBJ2-3; maybe TRBD2 (5 bases). CDR1 SGHDN and CDR2 FVKESK come from the germline V gene. Trimming removed 0 bases from V and 5 bases from J, with 15 bases in between. CDR3 length equals 16 residues.

This clonotype was detected many times. V gene TRBV20-1 combines with J gene TRBJ1-5, with a possible D match to TRBD1 (5 bases). The CDR3 runs 12 residues. Germline CDR1 and CDR2: DFQATT and SNEGSKA (reference sequence). The germline V and J ends were trimmed by 6 bases and 6 bases, with 12 bases remaining between them. The CDR3 coding sequence is TGCAGTGCAAAATCAGGGAGTCAGCCCCAGCATTTT. This gives the protein CSAKSGSQPQHF.

This clonotype has a count of ten or more. The gene calls are TRBV7-2 and TRBJ2-2; TRBD1 agrees at 7 bases. With V trimmed by 5 bases and J by 4 bases, 4 bases remained unmatched. CDR3 size: 14 residues. Germline loops: CDR1 SGHTA, CDR2 FQGNSA. CDR3 DNA sequence: TGTGCCAGCAGCGACAGGGTAGTCACCGGGGAGCTGTTTTTT. Translation: CASSDRVVTGELFF.

The J gene is TRBJ2-1, the V gene TRBV5-3; 7 bases align to TRBD1. TRBV5-3 falls under the ORF class, with uncertain function. The CDR3 totals 15 residues. CDR3 nucleotides: TGTGCTAGAGAGGGGGCCACGAGCTCCTACAATGAGCAGTTCTTC. As protein: CAREGATSSYNEQFF.

The sample holds many counts of this clonotype. The chain uses TRBV7-2 and TRBJ2-1; TRBD1 aligns across 9 bases. The CDR3 contains 16 residues. The germline gives CDR1 SGHTA, CDR2 FQGNSA. J was trimmed by 6 bases and V by 3 bases; bases with no gene match: 9. CDR3 protein: CASSFLDRGLSNEQFF. The CDR3 nucleotides are TGTGCCAGCAGCTTCTTGGACAGGGGTTTGAGCAATGAGCAGTTCTTC.

This clonotype was detected ten times or more. CDR3 loop: CSVDADSTYNEQFF. DNA of the CDR3: TGCAGCGTTGATGCGGACTCTACCTACAATGAGCAGTTCTTC. The chain links TRBV29-1 to TRBJ2-1; D perhaps matches TRBD2 (5 bases). Trimming removed 3 bases at V and 2 bases at J, with 11 bases between. The CDR3 totals 14 residues. The germline gives CDR1 SQVTM, CDR2 ANQGSEA.

This clonotype was seen many times. This sequence joins TRBV6-1 and TRBJ1-5; D possibly corresponds to TRBD1 (6 bases). This CDR3 spans 14 amino acids. V lost 6 bases and J 1 base, leaving 10 bases between the germline ends. Germline V gives CDR1 MNHNS, CDR2 SASEGT. The CDR3 coding sequence is TGTGCCAGCAGGCAGACAGGAAGCAATCAGCCCCAGCATTTT. Amino acids: CASRQTGSNQPQHF.

This clonotype was observed at least ten times. V gene TRBV5-1 combines with J gene TRBJ1-2, with a tentative D call TRBD1 (5 bases). The CDR3 length is 15 residues. Trimming removed 3 bases at V and 8 bases at J, with 20 bases between. In germline, CDR1 is SGHRS, CDR2 YFSETQ. CDR3 loop: CASSSQQGGERGYTF. In DNA, the CDR3 is TGCGCCAGCAGCTCCCAGCAGGGCGGTGAAAGGGGCTACACCTTC.

The gene calls are TRBV11-2 and TRBJ2-1; tentatively, D is TRBD1 or TRBD2 (5 bases each). The CDR3 runs to 19 residues. Trimming left V 5 bases short and J 3 bases short, with 26 bases between. The V gene's germline CDR1 is SGHAT and CDR2 FQNNGV. The DNA for the CDR3 is TGTGCCAGCAGCCCAAATTTAATCGGGGCGGAGAGGGGCTACAATGAGCAGTTCTTC. Residues: CASSPNLIGAERGYNEQFF.

This clonotype was counted ten times or more. The rearrangement links TRBV20-1 to TRBJ2-2; 11 nucleotides match TRBD2. CDR1 and CDR2 (germline): DFQATT, SNEGSKA (reference sequence). Germline trimming cut 1 base from V and 6 bases from J; bases unmatched to any gene: 13. The length of the CDR3 is 18 residues. CDR3 DNA: TGCAGTGCTAGAGGTATCCCAACTAGCGGGAGAGCCCCCGGGGAGCTGTTTTTT. It yields the protein CSARGIPTSGRAPGELFF.

The chain combines TRBV5-1 with TRBJ1-4; tentatively, D is TRBD1 (6 bases). V gave up 3 bases and J gave up 3 bases, with 18 bases separating them. The CDR3 loop spans 17 amino acids. Germline CDR1 SGHRS, CDR2 YFSETQ. This CDR3 is CASSSPRGGAANEKLFF. As DNA, the CDR3 is TGCGCCAGCAGCTCCCCAAGGGGGGGGGCGGCTAATGAAAAACTGTTTTTT.

About this clonotype itself: A read error may be the cause here, since a much bigger clone is one base away. This rearrangement joins TRBV5-1 to TRBJ2-2, with a tentative D call TRBD1 (7 bases). CDR1 is SGHRS and CDR2 is YFSETQ in the germline V gene. This CDR3 is built from 15 residues. In nucleotides, the CDR3 is TGCGCCAGCAGCTTGGAGGCAGGGGGGACCGGGGAGCTGTATTTT. It yields the protein CASSLEAGGTGELYF.

This clonotype was found many times. The junction and the germline gene differ at one end; a read error may be behind it. The chain links TRBV11-2 to TRBJ1-1; weak D call: TRBD1 (6 bases). CDR1 is SGHAT, CDR2 FQNNGV, per germline. The CDR3 extends over 15 amino acids. CDR3 nucleotides: TGTGCCAGCAGCATAGACCCGACAGGAAACACTGAAGCTTTCTTT. Protein sequence: CASSIDPTGNTEAFF. Supplemented by reference TRBV11-2 and TRBJ1-1, the full variable domain reads EAGVAQSPRYKIIEKRQSVAFWCNPISGHATLYWYQQILGQGPKLLIQFQNNGVVDDSQLPKDRFSAERLKGVDSTLKIQPAKLEDSAVYLCASSIDPTGNTEAFFGQGTRLTVV.